This TCR beta chain is drawn from a study of shared clonotypes between healthy human individuals (dated by TCRdb to 2020 to 2022). For the study in its entirety: The cohort included three men and a couple of women between 18 and 49 years of age. To estimate repertoire size and how much clonotypes are shared between individuals, the study performed deep sequencing of blood TCR repertoires from roughly five healthy adults. To increase sequencing depth and limit assay-specific biases, different laboratories used diverse techniques to prepare libraries and sequence TCR repertoires. Leukapheresis yielded between about 0.8 and 9.5 billion PBMCs per donor.

The donors were healthy, HIV-negative adults who had no recently reported acute infections or vaccinations. All donors were Caucasian adults living in Nashville, Tennessee, USA. For unsorted samples, 70 million to 95 million PBMCs were counted, and genomic DNA was extracted using the QIAamp DNA Blood Mini kit. Blood was obtained by leukapheresis, after which PBMCs were separated by Ficoll-Histopaque density gradient centrifugation and cryopreserved in liquid nitrogen vapor phase. Broad study findings and their caveats: The genetic and exposure-history diversity represented was limited by the small number of donors. Sampling was restricted to blood, and TCR repertoires in tissues likely differ from the TCR repertoires found in blood. Pairwise subsampling indicated that sequencing depth was expected to affect the degree of clonotype sharing among donors.

This clone has just a few counts. Its recognized antigen is unknown. Qualities for individual bases were not recorded, and no much larger clone is one base off. Using the deep immunoSEQ assay, TCR CDR3 regions were amplified from genomic DNA by multiplex PCR. Extracted genomic DNA from each cell subset was spread evenly across all wells of several immunoSEQ 96-well plates, with each plate serving as a replicate. For unsorted PBMC, approximately 0.3 ug of genomic DNA, equivalent to approximately 28,000 T cell genomes, went into each replicate PCR. Genomic DNA from unsorted PBMC was sequenced over ten immunoSEQ deep assay plates. The purified libraries were quantified using a Qubit 3.0 fluorometer, sized with a Bioanalyzer 2100, and then quantified again using the KAPA Library Quantification kit. Each immunoSEQ 96-well plate was sequenced on its own single-read 150-cycle Illumina NextSeq 550 flow cell. The study's own analysis went as follows. Because the immunoSEQ output included only junctional sequences and no quality scores, the filtering could not be the same as the filtering used for full-length reads. Sequences were annotated with PyIR, a Python wrapper for IgBLAST v1.9, using IMGT germline references to assign V/J genes and CDR3. Any read was removed if the V/J assignment was weak (E-value above 1e-6), the CDR3 was missing, or the read contained stop codons, out-of-frame junctions, or ambiguous translated residues. V3J clonotypes were defined as sequences sharing the same inferred V gene, J gene, and CDR3 amino acid sequence. The percentage overlap between two repertoires was calculated by dividing the number of shared unique clonotypes by the size of the smaller repertoire. Richness of each repertoire was evaluated using RTK rarefaction, the Chao1 estimator, and Recon v2.1 estimates of unobserved clonotypes. As stored in TCRdb, this immuneACCESS dataset retains in-frame rearrangements with V and J assigned. A fraction of the clones does not appear; measured against another copy, unresolved V genes explain less than half of the discrepancy, and the remainder lacks a known reason. V, J and clone size were drawn from that table, and D and trimming were deduced from the DNA. The sample contains about 500,000 clones, approximately 77% of them found a single time. Around 12% of the sample belongs to the ten largest clones.

Between the V and J ends, shortened by 6 bases and 2 bases respectively, the junction contains 13 bases. The CDR3 goes from the cysteine to the phenylalanine over 14 residues. Of the read, only the CDR3 DNA is kept; its 42 bases are in frame from base 1. CDR1 and CDR2 are read off the germline V gene (reference sequence) as LNHDA and SQIVND. The TCR comes from a woman aged 40 to 55 in good health. Some clones in this sample may be carry-over from other donors' samples. The sample consisted of PBMCs. Recombination linked TRBV19 to TRBJ2-5; perhaps TRBD2 is the D gene, with 6 bases matching. Here the CDR3 is given as CASSLPGLQETQYF. The base sequence is TGTGCCAGTAGCCTTCCGGGACTTCAAGAGACCCAGTACTTC.